The clone carrying this T cell receptor beta chain has only a few counts. Its target is unknown. This record belongs to a study of CD8 T cells in ankylosing spondylitis. Whole-study findings and limits: In reactive arthritis synovial fluid and blood, some motif variants had been reported before. What appeared characteristic of ankylosing spondylitis blood was a TCR beta motif of 7 or 8 highly homologous variants. It was reported that disease-linked clones were significantly enriched in matched ankylosing spondylitis synovial fluid. Disease-linked clones bore a CD8+ phenotype, appearing relatively rarely in peripheral blood.

J lost 0 bases, V lost 5 bases, and 4 bases had no gene match. This CDR3 has 17 amino acids. CDR1 is MNHEY and CDR2 is SMNVEV in the germline V gene (reference sequence). Quantitative 5'-RACE with molecular barcodes generated TCR beta libraries. TCRdb passed the 5' RACE reads through MiXCR, listing each CDR3 protein once. Of about 330,000 distinct CDR3 sequences listed, less than 10% are singletons. This TCR was sampled from a male donor with ankylosing spondylitis. The specimen sequenced was blood, either unsorted or a sorted T cell fraction (not recorded which). V and J are TRBV27 and TRBJ2-6; 10 nucleotides match TRBD1. The CDR3 nucleotides read TGTGCCAGCAGTCCTGGGACAGGGGTCTCTGGGGCCAACGTCCTGACTTTC. Translation: CASSPGTGVSGANVLTF. Full variable domain (outside the CDR3, taken from reference TRBV27 and TRBJ2-6): EAQVTQNPRYLITVTGKKLTVTCSQNMNHEYMSWYRQDPGLGLRQIYYSMNVEVTDKGDVPEGYKVSRKEKRNFPLILESPSPNQTSLYFCASSPGTGVSGANVLTFGAGSRLTVL.